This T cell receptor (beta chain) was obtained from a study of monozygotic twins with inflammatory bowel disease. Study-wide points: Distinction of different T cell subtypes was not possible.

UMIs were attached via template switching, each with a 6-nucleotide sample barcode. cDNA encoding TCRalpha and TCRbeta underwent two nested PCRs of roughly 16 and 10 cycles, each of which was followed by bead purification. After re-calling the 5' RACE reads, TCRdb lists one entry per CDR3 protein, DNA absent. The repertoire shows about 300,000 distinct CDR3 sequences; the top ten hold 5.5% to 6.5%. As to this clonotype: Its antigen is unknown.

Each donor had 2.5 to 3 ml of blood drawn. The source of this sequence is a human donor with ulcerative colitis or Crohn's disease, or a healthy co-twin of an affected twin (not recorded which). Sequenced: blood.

CDR3 in amino acids: CSSASGLGATNEQFF. The rearrangement links TRBV20-1 to TRBJ2-1; there is no DNA to check the TCRdb D call of TRBD2. The CDR3 runs to 15 residues. Per germline, CDR1 DFQATT and CDR2 SNEGSKA (reference sequence).